This T cell receptor beta chain was captured in a study of T-cell memory formation after mild COVID-19. Overall study results and limits: While clones contracting from day 15 to 85 were balanced between CD4 and CD8, later expanders leaned CD4+. Pre-infection memory contained some responding clones, which suggested that cross-reactive memory had joined.

About this clonotype: Its antigen remains unknown.

TCRdb passed the 5' RACE reads through MiXCR, listing each CDR3 protein once. This repertoire shows over 350,000 distinct CDR3 sequences, roughly 24% found once; its top ten account for around 9.5%. CDR3 length: 14 amino acids. Trimming took off 5 bases at V and 5 bases at J, with 16 bases between the two ends. Germline-derived CDR1 and CDR2 are SGHRS and YFSETQ. The source is an adult woman who had mild COVID-19 (a few samples of this study predate the infection). Cell type and time point are not known. V gene TRBV5-1 combines with J gene TRBJ2-5; D is possibly TRBD2 (5 bases). Sequencing input: PBMCs or a T cell subset sorted from them (not recorded which). The DNA of the CDR3 is TGCGCCAGCAGTTCGGGGATCGGTTACGAGACCCAGTACTTC. Translating gives CASSSGIGYETQYF.